These T cell receptor beta chains were read from a single sample in a study of cytomegalovirus exposure and HLA in healthy donors. Sequencing was performed with immunoSEQ multiplex PCR; in TCRdb, only in-frame clones are kept and a portion is missing. The sample includes approximately 46,000 clones, approximately 67% of them seen just once. The sample taken for sequencing was PBMCs. These receptors were collected from a man aged 30 to 39 in good health and CMV-seronegative. Each CDR3 is given with its conserved first and last residue. Each record gives: clone size, V gene, J gene, CDR3 protein. Part of the rows lack a size; the others show once, few, many or a class for expanded clones.

>NA|TRBV23-1|TRBJ2-7
CASSRGQVSYEQYF
>few|TRBV29-1|TRBJ2-1
CSVEDSDGLLISYNEQFF
>NA|TRBV11-2|TRBJ1-3
CASSLSDTGNTIYF
>NA|TRBV25-1|TRBJ2-2
CASRTGGTNTGELFF
>NA|TRBV27|TRBJ2-7
CASSLWDRAYEQYF
>NA|TRBV11-2|TRBJ1-1
CASSLNRGPTEAFF
>few|TRBV6-6|TRBJ1-1
CASSQTGGLTEAFF
>NA|TRBV7-9|TRBJ2-5
CASSLSGAAQETQYF
>NA|TRBV5-6|TRBJ2-2
CASSFDKGLASYTGELFF
>few|TRBV6-6|TRBJ1-4
CASRRPGEWEKLFF
>NA|TRBV15|TRBJ2-2
CATSRDRDILTGELFF
>few|TRBV29-1|TRBJ2-1
CSVDMALDEQFF
>NA|TRBV5-1|TRBJ2-7
CASSSPTVAGGYEQYF
>NA|TRBV10-1|TRBJ2-7
CASSEWQGSEQYF
>NA|TRBV13|TRBJ1-2
CASSLGYSLGYGYTF
>NA|TRBV19|TRBJ1-2
CATLTTAADVGYTF
>NA|TRBV19|TRBJ2-7
CASSLQGVLYEQYF
>NA|TRBV5-1|TRBJ2-7
CASSLASSGVEGHEQYF
>NA|TRBV5-1|TRBJ2-2
CASSLGPGVSAGELFF
>NA|TRBV30|TRBJ1-1
CAWSGRGGMNTEAFF
>NA|TRBV12-5|TRBJ2-3
CASGPSGAFTDTQYF
>NA|TRBV11-3|TRBJ2-5
CASSLGWRDREEETQYF
>few|TRBV5-1|TRBJ2-2
CASSLTSGRGSTGELFF
>NA|TRBV6-1|TRBJ1-2
CASSETASYGYTF
>NA|TRBV1|TRBJ2-7
CTSSQIQLAEEEQYF
>NA|TRBV5-6|TRBJ2-7
CASSASGLAYYEQYF
>NA|TRBV2|TRBJ1-1
CASSDSGNTEAFF
>NA|TRBV5-1|TRBJ2-5
CASSPDREAEETQYF
>NA|TRBV7-8|TRBJ2-7
CASSPNYEQYF
>NA|TRBV9|TRBJ2-7
CASSVEGRDTSGNEQYF
>NA|TRBV15|TRBJ1-4
CATSLRRGDEKLFF
>NA|TRBV5-8|TRBJ2-2
CASRIYSSGGNTGELFF
>NA|TRBV7-6|TRBJ2-7
CASSPASGRAYEQYF
>NA|TRBV5-4|TRBJ2-1
CASSPRTGLGDEQFF
>once|TRBV5-1|TRBJ1-1
CASSLQGWDTEAFF
>NA|TRBV19|TRBJ1-1
CASSIKGAGNTEAFF
>once|TRBV5-6|TRBJ1-2
CASSHDTQGASGYTF
>few|TRBV30|TRBJ1-2
CAWSKQDYGYTF
>NA|TRBV2|TRBJ2-1
CASSQYNEQFF
>NA|TRBV11-2|TRBJ2-1
CASSPSPLAGAWEQFF
>NA|TRBV4-2|TRBJ2-5
CASSPGTSGAGETQYF
>NA|TRBV7-9|TRBJ2-7
CASSPTGGSYEQYF
>NA|TRBV27|TRBJ1-2
CASSPTPTGLGYGYTF